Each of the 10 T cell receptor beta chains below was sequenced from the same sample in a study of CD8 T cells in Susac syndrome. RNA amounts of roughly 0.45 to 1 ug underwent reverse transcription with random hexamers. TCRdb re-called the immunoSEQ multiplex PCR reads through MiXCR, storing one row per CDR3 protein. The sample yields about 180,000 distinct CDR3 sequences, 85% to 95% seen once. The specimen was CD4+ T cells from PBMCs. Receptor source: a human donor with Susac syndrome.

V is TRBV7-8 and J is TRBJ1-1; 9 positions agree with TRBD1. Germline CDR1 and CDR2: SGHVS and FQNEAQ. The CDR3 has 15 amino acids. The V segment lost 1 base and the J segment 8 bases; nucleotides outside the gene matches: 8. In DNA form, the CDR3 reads TGTGCCAGCAGCTTAGGGAACAGGGGGCGAGGGGAAGCTTTCTTT. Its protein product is CASSLGNRGRGEAFF.

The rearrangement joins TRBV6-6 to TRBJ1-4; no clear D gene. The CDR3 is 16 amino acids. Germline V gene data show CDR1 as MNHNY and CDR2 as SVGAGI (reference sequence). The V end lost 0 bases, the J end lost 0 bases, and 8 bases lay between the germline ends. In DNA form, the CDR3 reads TGTGCCAGCAGTTACTCGTCCGTTGCAACTAATGAAAAACTGTTTTTT. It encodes CASSYSSVATNEKLFF.

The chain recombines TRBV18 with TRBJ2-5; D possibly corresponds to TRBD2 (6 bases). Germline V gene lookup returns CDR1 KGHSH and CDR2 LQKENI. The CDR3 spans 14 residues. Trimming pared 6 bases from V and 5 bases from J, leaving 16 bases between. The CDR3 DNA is TGTGCCAGCTCGCGGGGAGGCGGCAGGGAGACCCAGTACTTC. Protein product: CASSRGGGRETQYF.

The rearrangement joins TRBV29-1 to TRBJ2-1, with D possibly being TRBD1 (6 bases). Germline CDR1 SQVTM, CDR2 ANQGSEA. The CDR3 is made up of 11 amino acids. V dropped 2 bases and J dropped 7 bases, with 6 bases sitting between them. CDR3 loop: CSVERGNEQFF. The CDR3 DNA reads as TGCAGCGTTGAAAGGGGGAATGAGCAGTTCTTC.

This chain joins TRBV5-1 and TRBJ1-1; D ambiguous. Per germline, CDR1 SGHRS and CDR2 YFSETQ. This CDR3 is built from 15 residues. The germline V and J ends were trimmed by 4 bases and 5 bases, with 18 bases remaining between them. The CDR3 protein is CASSLDQVTTTEAFF. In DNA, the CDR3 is TGCGCCAGCAGCCTGGACCAGGTAACAACGACTGAAGCTTTCTTT.

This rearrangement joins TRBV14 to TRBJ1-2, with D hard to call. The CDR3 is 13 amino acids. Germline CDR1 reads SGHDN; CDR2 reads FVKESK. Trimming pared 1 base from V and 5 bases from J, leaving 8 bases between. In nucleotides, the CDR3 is TGTGCCAGCAGCCAAGCCGGGAGTTATGGCTACACCTTC. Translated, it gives CASSQAGSYGYTF.

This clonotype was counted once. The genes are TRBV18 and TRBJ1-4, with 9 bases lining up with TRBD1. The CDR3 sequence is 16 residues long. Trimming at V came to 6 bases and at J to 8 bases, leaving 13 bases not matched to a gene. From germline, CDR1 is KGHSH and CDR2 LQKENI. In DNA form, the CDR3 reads TGTGCCAGCTCCCCCACCGGGCGGGACAGGGACGAAAAACTGTTTTTT. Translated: CASSPTGRDRDEKLFF. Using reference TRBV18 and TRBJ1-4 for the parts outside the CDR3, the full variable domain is NAGVMQNPRHLVRRRGQEARLRCSPMKGHSHVYWYRQLPEEGLKFMVYLQKENIIDESGMPKERFSAEFPKEGPSILRIQQVVRGDSAAYFCASSPTGRDRDEKLFFGSGTQLSVL.

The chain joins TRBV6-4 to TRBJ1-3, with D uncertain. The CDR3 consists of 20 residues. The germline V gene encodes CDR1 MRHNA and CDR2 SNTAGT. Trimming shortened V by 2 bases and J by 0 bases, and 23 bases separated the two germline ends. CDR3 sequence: CASSDRKFDHLLSSGNTIYF. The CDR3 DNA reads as TGTGCCAGCAGTGACAGAAAATTTGATCACCTATTGAGCTCTGGAAACACCATATATTTT.

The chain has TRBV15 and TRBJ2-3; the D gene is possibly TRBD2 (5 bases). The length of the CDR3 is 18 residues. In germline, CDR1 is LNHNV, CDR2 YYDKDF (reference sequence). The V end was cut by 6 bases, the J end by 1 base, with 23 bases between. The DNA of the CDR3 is TGTGCCACCAGTGGAGGTATACGCCCTCGCGGTGGCACAGATACGCAGTATTTT. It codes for CATSGGIRPRGGTDTQYF. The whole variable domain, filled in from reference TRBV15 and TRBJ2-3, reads DAMVIQNPRYQVTQFGKPVTLSCSQTLNHNVMYWYQQKSSQAPKLLFHYYDKDFNNEADTPDNFQSRRPNTSFCFLDIRSPGLGDTAMYLCATSGGIRPRGGTDTQYFGPGTRLTVL.

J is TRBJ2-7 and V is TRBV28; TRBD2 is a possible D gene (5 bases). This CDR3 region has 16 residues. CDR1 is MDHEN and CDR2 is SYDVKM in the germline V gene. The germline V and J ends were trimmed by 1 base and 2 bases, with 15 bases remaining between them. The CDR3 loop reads CASSLFGVKLTYEQYF. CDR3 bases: TGTGCCAGCAGTTTATTCGGGGTAAAACTTACCTACGAGCAGTACTTC.